The table lists the clone carrying this T cell receptor (beta chain) with many counts. This specimen comes from a study of regulatory T cells in long-lasting Graves disease. Sequencing libraries for TCR beta were prepared with iRepertoire HTBI primers and Arm-PCR of CDR3 regions. TCRdb used MiXCR to reprocess the multiplex PCR reads, holding one entry per CDR3 protein. The sample contains more than 450,000 distinct CDR3 sequences, about 16% of which appear only once. Time point specified: newly diagnosed GD, antithyroid drugs for less than 3 months. Scientists built the TCR library using RNA that was extracted from PBMCs. Recruitment took place at an endocrinology department in Xi'an, China. The data were also submitted as part of a second study, on T cells in Graves' hyperthyroidism and ophthalmopathy. Per that study: The HTBI primer set drove a first-round RT-PCR of the TCR CDR3. In the blood, most expanded thyroid clonotypes above 0.001 appeared as well.

The specimen comprised peripheral blood mononuclear cells (PBMCs), sampled at new diagnosis, from a patient treated with antithyroid drugs. The sequence came from a man aged 35 to 55 with Graves disease.

This CDR3 is CASTREGSGLNTGELFF. Here the CDR3 DNA reads TGCGCCAGCACGCGGGAAGGTAGCGGACTGAACACCGGGGAGCTGTTTTTT. This sequence joins TRBV5-1 and TRBJ2-2; D may be TRBD2 (6 bases). The CDR3 has 17 residues. Per germline, CDR1 SGHRS and CDR2 YFSETQ. The V end was cut by 6 bases, the J end by 1 base, with 19 bases between.